The 24 T cell receptor beta chains in this list originate from one sample, sequenced in a study of T cell repertoires in cytomegalovirus infection (dated by TCRdb to between 2017 and 2020). The instrument was an Illumina HiSeq 1500. TCRdb handled the public reads itself, with Q25 trimming in fastp and clone calling in MiXCR, and kept productive beta chains. Each record represents a unique CDR3 protein, reported with the most common genes and DNA among its rows. Within this sample are 450,000 to 600,000 distinct CDR3 sequences, with 30% to 40% of them counted one time only. The top ten clones comprise about 17% of the sample. Their recognized antigens are unknown. The treatment or condition label corresponds to: in vitro stimulation with specific CMV peptide epitopes to enrich CMV-specific T cells. Specimen: cultured PBMCs, collected from culture after CMV antigen stimulation. These receptors all stem from a human donor in good health (CMV status not recorded). Some clones in this sample may be carry-over from other donors' samples.

The chain employs TRBV4-3 and TRBJ2-3; the match to TRBD2 covers 15 bases. The CDR3 extends over 20 amino acids. Germline CDR1 and CDR2: LGHNA and YSLEER. After removal of 0 bases from V and 5 bases from J, the junction contained 12 bases not matched to a gene. CDR3 sequence: CASSQDPSRTSGRAGDTQYF. The CDR3 region has the DNA TGCGCCAGCAGCCAAGATCCCAGCAGGACTAGCGGGAGGGCCGGAGATACGCAGTATTTT.

This clonotype was detected only a few times. In DNA, the CDR3 is TGTGCCAGCAGCTCAGGAGGGGGGGGGACTGAAGCTTTCTTT. This translates into CASSSGGGGTEAFF. The chain joins TRBV7-6 to TRBJ1-1, with a weak D call TRBD1 (6 bases). V lost 4 bases and J 5 bases, leaving 14 bases between the germline ends. The CDR3 is 14 residues long. Germline CDR1 is SGHVS and CDR2 is FNYEAQ.

The chain is built from TRBV25-1 and TRBJ1-6; possible D gene TRBD1, 5 bases. The CDR3 covers 16 residues. The germline V gene has CDR1 MGHDK and CDR2 SYGVNS. V lost 4 bases to trimming and J lost 4 bases, with 14 bases between them. The CDR3 DNA sequence: TGTGCCAGCAGTGCTCCCGGGACGGCATATAATTCACCCCTCCACTTT. Its protein is CASSAPGTAYNSPLHF.

The chain is built from TRBV7-2 and TRBJ2-1; 9 nucleotides agree with TRBD2. CDR3 length: 20 residues. Germline assignment: CDR1 SGHTA and CDR2 FQGNSA. V lost 5 bases to trimming and J lost 0 bases; unmatched junction nucleotides: 17. The CDR3 nucleotides read TGTGCCAGCAGCCGACCCCCGAGGTTAGCGGGGGCAAGCTCCTACAATGAGCAGTTCTTC. This gives the protein CASSRPPRLAGASSYNEQFF.

The chain combines TRBV7-2 with TRBJ2-7, with 11 bases that match TRBD2. Unmatched junction bases numbered 4, after V lost 5 bases and J lost 4 bases. The CDR3 is 14 amino acids. Looked up from germline, CDR1 is SGHTA and CDR2 is FQGNSA. The CDR3 is CASSARTSGYEQYF. The CDR3 DNA sequence: TGTGCCAGCAGCGCCCGGACTAGCGGGTACGAGCAGTACTTC.

This clonotype was observed a few times. J is TRBJ2-5 and V is TRBV7-2; tentatively, D is TRBD2 (6 bases). The CDR3 runs to 14 residues. Germline V CDR1 and CDR2: SGHTA, FQGNSA. Trimming removed 5 bases from V and 5 bases from J, with 15 bases in between. DNA of the CDR3: TGTGCCAGCAGCCTGGCGGGGCTGGGGGAGACCCAGTACTTC. The encoded protein is CASSLAGLGETQYF.

V and J are TRBV14 and TRBJ1-2; D remains ambiguous. The ends were cut back, 5 bases at V and 5 bases at J, with 12 bases in the middle. The CDR3 loop spans 13 amino acids. Germline assignment: CDR1 SGHDN and CDR2 FVKESK. The CDR3 DNA reads as TGTGCCAGCAGCGCCGACGCGGGATATGGCTACACCTTC. Translated, it gives CASSADAGYGYTF.

In this sample, this clonotype turned up a few times. The V call is TRBV6-2 or TRBV6-3, the J call TRBJ2-1; 8 bases are shared with TRBD2. The junction had 17 bases not matched to a gene; V was cut back by 2 bases and J by 8 bases. Germline assignment: CDR1 MNHEY and CDR2 SVGEGT. This CDR3 has 18 amino acids. CDR3 amino acids: CASSYPLKTSAQRDEQFF. The CDR3 DNA reads as TGTGCCAGCAGTTACCCACTTAAGACTAGCGCTCAGAGGGATGAGCAGTTCTTC.

This clonotype was seen more than once but under ten times. An end of the junction does not agree with germline; a read error may underlie this. The rearrangement joins TRBV7-6 to TRBJ2-1; D might be TRBD2 (6 bases). The CDR3 totals 14 residues. Per the germline V gene, CDR1 is SGHVS and CDR2 is FNYEAQ. The CDR3 region has the DNA TGTGCTAGCAGCCCGACACGGGACTTCAATGAGCAGTTCTTC. Protein: CASSPTRDFNEQFF.

In its sample, this clonotype was seen once. The V call is TRBV6-6, the J call TRBJ2-7; either TRBD1 or TRBD2 may fit D (5 bases each). The CDR3 is made up of 23 amino acids. Trimming pared 0 bases from V and 2 bases from J, leaving 35 bases between. The V gene's germline CDR1 is MNHNY and CDR2 SVGAGI (reference sequence). The CDR3 nucleotides are TGTGCCAGCAGTTACTCGGCCGGGACCGGTACCTACGGGTGGTCAAAAGGTACCTACGAGCAGTACTTC. Its translation: CASSYSAGTGTYGWSKGTYEQYF.

A few counts support this clonotype. The chain links TRBV12-5 to TRBJ1-5, with unresolved D. CDR3 length: 13 residues. Deletions cut 1 base from V and 0 bases from J, with 1 base between. Germline CDR1 is LGHNT and CDR2 is FRNRAP. The CDR3 nucleotides read TGTGCTAGTGGTTTGGATAGCAATCAGCCCCAGCATTTT. This codes for CASGLDSNQPQHF.

The genes are TRBV7-9 and TRBJ2-7; D is unresolved. CDR3 length: 12 residues. Deletions cut 5 bases from V and 6 bases from J, with 11 bases between. The germline V gene encodes CDR1 SEHNR and CDR2 FQNEAQ (reference sequence). CDR3 in amino acids: CASSPSGGEQYV. The CDR3 DNA is TGTGCCAGCAGCCCCTCCGGTGGCGAGCAGTACGTC.

In this sample, this clonotype turned up a few times. This sequence joins TRBV6-2 or TRBV6-3 and TRBJ1-1; perhaps TRBD1 as D (6 bases). The germline CDR1 and CDR2 sequences are MNHEY and SVGEGT. V lost 5 bases, J lost 6 bases, and 13 bases lay in between. The CDR3 loop spans 13 amino acids. Here the CDR3 reads CASSLNSGAEAFF. The CDR3 bases are TGTGCCAGCAGTCTCAACTCAGGGGCTGAAGCTTTCTTT.

This clonotype was counted a few times. The J gene is TRBJ2-4, the V gene TRBV6-2 or TRBV6-3; 9 nucleotides line up with TRBD2. Germline CDR1 is MNHEY and CDR2 is SVGEGT. V lost 2 bases, J lost 3 bases, and 5 bases stayed unmatched. The CDR3 totals 16 residues. This CDR3 is CASSYSWREGKNIQYF. In DNA form, the CDR3 reads TGTGCCAGCAGTTACAGTTGGCGGGAGGGCAAAAACATTCAGTACTTC.

This chain uses TRBV7-2 with TRBJ2-7; D possibly corresponds to TRBD2 (6 bases). V was trimmed by 0 bases and J by 6 bases, leaving 12 bases between them. There are 14 residues in the CDR3. The germline V gene encodes CDR1 SGHTA and CDR2 FQGNSA. As DNA, the CDR3 is TGTGCCAGCAGCTTAGCGCGGGGCTATGTCGAGCAGTACTTC. This gives the protein CASSLARGYVEQYF.

This clonotype was seen a handful of times. This chain links TRBV5-6 with TRBJ1-5; TRBD1 might be the D (6 bases). The CDR3 loop spans 20 amino acids. Germline CDR1 reads SGHDT; CDR2 reads YYEEEE. V was pared by 1 base and J by 0 bases, with 23 bases between. The CDR3 loop is CASSLYYLTGRVGSNQPQHF. The CDR3 bases are TGTGCCAGCAGCTTGTATTATTTGACAGGAAGGGTCGGTAGCAATCAGCCCCAGCATTTT.

The chain uses TRBV4-1 and TRBJ2-1; D is uncertain. V lost 0 bases and J 5 bases, leaving 11 bases between the germline ends. CDR1 and CDR2 (germline): MGHRA, YSYEKL. This CDR3 has 15 residues. The CDR3 DNA sequence: TGCGCCAGCAGCCAAGATAGTATCGGAAACAATGAGCAGTTCTTC. Its translation is CASSQDSIGNNEQFF.

In its sample, this clonotype was seen many times. The J gene is TRBJ1-5, the V gene TRBV7-6, with TRBD1 identical over 8 bases. V was clipped by 5 bases and J by 1 base; unmatched bases: 7. The CDR3 totals 16 residues. Per the germline V gene, CDR1 is SGHVS and CDR2 is FNYEAQ. The CDR3 sequence is CASSPRTGFSNQPQHF. The CDR3 coding sequence is TGTGCCAGCAGCCCCCGGACAGGGTTCAGCAATCAGCCCCAGCATTTT.

This clonotype turned up a few times. The chain carries TRBV12-3 or TRBV12-4 and TRBJ1-1; 9 nucleotides agree with TRBD1. The J segment lost 5 bases and the V segment lost 8 bases, leaving 3 bases of the junction unmatched. The CDR3 totals 12 residues. The CDR3, as DNA: TGTGCCAGCGGACAGGGGTTTACTGAAGCTTTCTTT. It translates to CASGQGFTEAFF.

CDR3 bases: TGTGCCAGCAGCCGTGAGGACAGGGGTTATTCACCCCTCCACTTT. Translation gives CASSREDRGYSPLHF. The V gene is TRBV5-4, the J gene TRBJ1-6; 9 bases align to TRBD1. The CDR3 sequence is 15 residues long. Trimming took 4 bases from V and 8 from J; bases not matched to a gene: 7. Germline CDR1 SGHNT, CDR2 YYREEE (reference sequence).

This chain uses TRBV19 with TRBJ2-1, with a tentative D call TRBD1 (5 bases). Germline CDR1 LNHDA, CDR2 SQIVND (reference sequence). The CDR3 runs 15 residues. Trimming pared 3 bases from V and 5 bases from J, leaving 14 bases between. This CDR3 is CASSMGRWDHNEQFF. The CDR3 coding sequence is TGTGCCAGTAGTATGGGGCGTTGGGATCACAATGAGCAGTTCTTC.

The chain links TRBV28 to TRBJ2-7, with TRBD1 matching 9 bases. V lost 7 bases and J lost 3; bases outside the gene matches: 10. Germline CDR1 reads MDHEN; CDR2 reads SYDVKM. The CDR3 covers 15 residues. CDR3 bases: TGTGCCAGCACTGACGCGGACAGGGGATTCTACGAGCAGTACTTC. Translation gives CASTDADRGFYEQYF.

This clonotype was counted between two and nine times. The gene calls are TRBV5-4 and TRBJ2-1; D may be TRBD1 (6 bases). This CDR3 is built from 15 residues. Germline-derived CDR1 and CDR2 are SGHNT and YYREEE (reference sequence). Trimming took 4 bases from V and 0 from J, leaving 11 bases between them. This CDR3 is CASSLDSDSYNEQFF. CDR3 DNA sequence: TGTGCCAGCAGCCTGGACAGTGACTCCTACAATGAGCAGTTCTTC.

This clonotype was counted only a few times. This chain uses TRBV19 with TRBJ2-1; TRBD2 aligns across 8 bases. Germline V gene lookup returns CDR1 LNHDA and CDR2 SQIVND (reference sequence). The J segment lost 2 bases and the V segment lost 4 bases, leaving 4 bases of the junction unmatched. The CDR3 consists of 15 residues. CDR3 coding DNA: TGTGCCAGTAGTAGCGGGAGGCTCCCCTACAATGAGCAGTTCTTC. It yields the protein CASSSGRLPYNEQFF.